Shown below are 3 T cell receptor beta chains from a single sample sequenced in a study of shared clonotypes between healthy human individuals (dated by TCRdb to the early 2020s). The method behind the library was the immunoSEQ multiplex PCR assay. Entries here come from immuneACCESS through TCRdb and include only in-frame sequences with V and J called. Some clones fail to appear in such tables; in the studies checked, an unresolved V gene covers under half of the shortfall, and the cause of the remainder is unknown. The sample data list 600,000 to 800,000 clones, and around 70% of these were observed just once. The ten largest clones take up under 2% of the sample. The source material was memory CD4+ T cells sorted from blood. Explained via the paper, the cell subset or site label denotes: CD45RA-negative fraction. The receptor set was obtained from a woman aged 25 to 39 in good health.

This chain uses TRBV7-7 with TRBJ2-7, with D possibly matching TRBD2 (5 bases). The CDR3 is made up of 14 amino acids. Trimming cost V 4 bases and J 1 base, with 11 bases left between them. The germline V gene encodes CDR1 SSHAT and CDR2 FNYEAQ (reference sequence). The CDR3 sequence is CASSSSEASYEQYF. CDR3 sequence (DNA): TGTGCCAGCAGCTCGTCGGAGGCATCCTACGAGCAGTACTTC.

The chain has TRBV18 and TRBJ2-7; TRBD2 is a possible D gene (6 bases). The V end was cut by 6 bases, the J end by 7 bases, with 16 bases between. This CDR3 has 13 amino acids. Germline assignment: CDR1 KGHSH and CDR2 LQKENI. The CDR3, as DNA: TGTGCCAGCTCGTTCGGGGGAGCGAGTGAGCAGTACTTC. It translates to CASSFGGASEQYF.

The sample holds a few counts of this clone. The rearrangement joins TRBV6-5 to TRBJ2-7, with 8 bases lining up with TRBD1. Germline CDR1 MNHEY, CDR2 SVGAGI. This CDR3 is 15 amino acids long. J lost 3 bases, V lost 5 bases, and 9 bases had no gene match. The CDR3 here is CASSRFQGARYEQYF. The CDR3 DNA follows: TGTGCCAGCAGTCGATTCCAGGGGGCGCGCTACGAGCAGTACTTC.